The entry below describes one T cell receptor (beta chain). CDR1 is SGHDT, CDR2 YYEEEE, per germline. Between the trimmed V and J ends, which lost 0 bases and 10 bases, there was a span of 13 bases. The CDR3 sequence is 13 residues long. The entry originates in a study of technical replicates of blood from several donors. The data were produced by immunoSEQ multiplex PCR, yet TCRdb's version contains in-frame clones alone and is incomplete. The sample has approximately 94,000 clones, 90% to 96% seen once. The rearrangement uses TRBV5-6 and TRBJ1-1; tentatively, D is TRBD1 (6 bases). The receptor was derived from a human donor in good health. What was sequenced was T cells isolated from PBMCs. The CDR3 coding sequence is TGTGCCAGCAGCTTGGACAGGGACAATGGAGCTTTCTTT. Protein sequence: CASSLDRDNGAFF.